This TCR beta chain was sequenced for a study of cytomegalovirus exposure and HLA in healthy donors. The donors were members of the validation cohort, which comprised about 120 subjects and was separate from the first cohort of roughly 700 subjects. A note on this clone: The antigen is not known.

Some clones are missing from TCRdb's copy, which holds only in-frame ones; the method was immunoSEQ multiplex PCR. The table lists more than 200,000 clones, roughly 84% of them singletons. CDR1 and CDR2 (germline): GTSNPN, SVGIG (reference sequence). This CDR3 has 15 residues. V was pared by 3 bases and J by 3 bases, with 10 bases of the junction left unmatched. Findings and caveats of the study: Cytomegalovirus association was assigned to 170 or so TCR beta chains. Specificity of three CMV-associated chains for CMV antigens was verified in vitro.

This TCR was recovered from a man younger than 30 in good health and CMV-seropositive. The chain uses TRBV30 and TRBJ1-2; 7 positions agree with TRBD1. Input material: PBMCs. The CDR3 sequence: CAWREGDREDYGYTF. DNA of the CDR3: TGTGCCTGGAGGGAGGGCGACAGGGAAGACTATGGCTACACCTTC.